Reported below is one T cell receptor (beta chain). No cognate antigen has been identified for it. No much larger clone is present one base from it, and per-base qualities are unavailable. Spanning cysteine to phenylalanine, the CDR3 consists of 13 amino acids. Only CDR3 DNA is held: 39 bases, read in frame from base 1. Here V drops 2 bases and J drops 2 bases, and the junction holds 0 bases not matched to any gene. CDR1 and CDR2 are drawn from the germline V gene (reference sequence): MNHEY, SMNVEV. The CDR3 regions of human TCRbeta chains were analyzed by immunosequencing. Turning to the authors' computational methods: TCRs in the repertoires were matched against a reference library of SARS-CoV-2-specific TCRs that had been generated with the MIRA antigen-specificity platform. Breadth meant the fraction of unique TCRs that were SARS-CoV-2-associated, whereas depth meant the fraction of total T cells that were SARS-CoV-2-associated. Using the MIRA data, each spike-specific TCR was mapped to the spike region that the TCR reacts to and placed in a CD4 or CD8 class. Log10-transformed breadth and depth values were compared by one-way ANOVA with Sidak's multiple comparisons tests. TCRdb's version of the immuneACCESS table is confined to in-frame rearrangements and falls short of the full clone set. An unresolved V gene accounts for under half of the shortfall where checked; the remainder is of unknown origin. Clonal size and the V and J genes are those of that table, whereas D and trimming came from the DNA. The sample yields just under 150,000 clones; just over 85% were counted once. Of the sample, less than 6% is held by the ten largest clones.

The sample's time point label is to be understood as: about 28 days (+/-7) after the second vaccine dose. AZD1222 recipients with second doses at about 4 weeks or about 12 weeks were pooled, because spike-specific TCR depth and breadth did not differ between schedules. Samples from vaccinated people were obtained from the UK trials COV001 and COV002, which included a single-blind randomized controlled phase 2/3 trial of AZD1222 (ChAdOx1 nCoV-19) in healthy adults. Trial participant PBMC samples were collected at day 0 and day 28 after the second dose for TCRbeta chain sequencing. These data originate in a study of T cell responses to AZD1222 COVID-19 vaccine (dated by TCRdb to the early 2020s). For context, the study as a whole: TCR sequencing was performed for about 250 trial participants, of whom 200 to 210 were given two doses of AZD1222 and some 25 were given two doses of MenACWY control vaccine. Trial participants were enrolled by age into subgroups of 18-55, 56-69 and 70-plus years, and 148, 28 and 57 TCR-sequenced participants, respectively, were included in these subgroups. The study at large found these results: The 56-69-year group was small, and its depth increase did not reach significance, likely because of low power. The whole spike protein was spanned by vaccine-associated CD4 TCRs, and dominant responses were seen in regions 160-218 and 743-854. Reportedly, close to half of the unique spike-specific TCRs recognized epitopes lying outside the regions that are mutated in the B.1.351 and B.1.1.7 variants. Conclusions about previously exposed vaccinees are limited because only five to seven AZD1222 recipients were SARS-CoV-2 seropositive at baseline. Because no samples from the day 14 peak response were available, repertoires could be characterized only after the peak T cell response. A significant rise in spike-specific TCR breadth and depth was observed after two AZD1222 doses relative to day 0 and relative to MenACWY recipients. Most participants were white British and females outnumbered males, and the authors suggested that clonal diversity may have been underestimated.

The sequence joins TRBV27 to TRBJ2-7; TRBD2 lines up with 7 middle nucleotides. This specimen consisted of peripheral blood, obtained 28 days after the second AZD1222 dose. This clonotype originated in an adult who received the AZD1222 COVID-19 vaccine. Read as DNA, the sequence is TGTGCCAGCAGTTTAGCGGGAGCCTACGAGCAGTACTTC. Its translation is CASSLAGAYEQYF.